Each of the 10 T cell receptor beta chains below was sequenced from the same sample in a study of T-cell reconstitution after alpha-beta-depleted transplantation in children. Preparing the TCRbeta library involved the use of unique molecular identifiers. TCRdb analysed the PCR reads with MiXCR anew, one entry per CDR3 protein. This table holds approximately 500,000 distinct CDR3 sequences, roughly 10% found once. Sequenced material: PBMCs, taken before TCRalphabeta/CD19-depleted stem cell transplant. These TCRs come from a child under 10 years old with inherited bone marrow failure, due to receive a stem cell transplant.

This clonotype appeared many times. J is TRBJ2-1 and V is TRBV27, with D possibly matching TRBD1 (6 bases). V dropped 6 bases and J dropped 7 bases, with 16 bases sitting between them. This CDR3 region has 14 residues. Germline V lookup: CDR1 MNHEY, CDR2 SMNVEV (reference sequence). The chain's CDR3 is CASSPGQWGNEQFF. Here the CDR3 DNA reads TGTGCCAGCAGCCCTGGACAGTGGGGGAATGAGCAGTTCTTC.

Only a few counts were recorded for this clonotype. V gene TRBV11-2 combines with J gene TRBJ2-3, with 7 positions matching TRBD2. The CDR3 is 15 amino acids. J was trimmed by 2 bases and V by 6 bases; bases with no gene match: 8. Germline V gene lookup returns CDR1 SGHAT and CDR2 FQNNGV. The CDR3 region is CASSTSAYYTDTQYF. Here the CDR3 DNA reads TGTGCCAGCAGTACTAGCGCCTACTACACAGATACGCAGTATTTT. The full variable domain, completed using reference TRBV11-2 and TRBJ2-3, is EAGVAQSPRYKIIEKRQSVAFWCNPISGHATLYWYQQILGQGPKLLIQFQNNGVVDDSQLPKDRFSAERLKGVDSTLKIQPAKLEDSAVYLCASSTSAYYTDTQYFGPGTRLTVL.

This clonotype was picked up many times. The chain employs TRBV4-3 and TRBJ2-1, with 8 bases lining up with TRBD2. The germline CDR1 and CDR2 sequences are LGHNA and YSLEER. V shed 4 bases and J 5 bases; nucleotides not matched to a gene: 7. The CDR3 contains 15 residues. The CDR3 region has the DNA TGCGCCAGCAGCCCGGATCTTAGCGGGAACAATGAGCAGTTCTTC. Translation gives CASSPDLSGNNEQFF.

The gene calls are TRBV27 and TRBJ1-1; D is unclear. The length of the CDR3 is 14 residues. CDR1 MNHEY and CDR2 SMNVEV come from the germline V gene (reference sequence). V was clipped by 2 bases and J by 0 bases, with 7 bases between them. The CDR3 protein is CASSLHVLNTEAFF. The CDR3 nucleotides read TGTGCCAGCAGTTTACACGTTCTGAACACTGAAGCTTTCTTT.

The sample holds many counts of this clonotype. This sequence joins TRBV5-6 and TRBJ2-3; either TRBD1 or TRBD2 may supply D (5 bases each). The V end lost 0 bases, the J end lost 4 bases, and 12 bases lay between the germline ends. CDR3 length: 15 amino acids. The germline V gene encodes CDR1 SGHDT and CDR2 YYEEEE. CDR3 nucleotide sequence: TGTGCCAGCAGCTTGGGGGGGAGCCCCCCAGATACGCAGTATTTT. Protein: CASSLGGSPPDTQYF.

The J gene is TRBJ2-7, the V gene TRBV5-6, with D tentatively TRBD2 (6 bases). The germline V gene encodes CDR1 SGHDT and CDR2 YYEEEE. There are 15 residues in the CDR3. Trimming pared 4 bases from V and 0 bases from J, leaving 14 bases between. The DNA for the CDR3 is TGTGCCAGCAGCCCCGGGTACGGGAGCTCCTACGAGCAGTACTTC. Its protein is CASSPGYGSSYEQYF.

The sample holds many counts of this clonotype. J is TRBJ2-1 and V is TRBV10-1; maybe TRBD1 (6 bases). Trimming stripped 4 bases from V and 9 bases from J, with 19 bases between. The CDR3 is 15 amino acids. The germline V gene encodes CDR1 WNHNN and CDR2 SYGVQD (reference sequence). CDR3 nucleotide sequence: TGCGCCAGCAGTGGGGGGCCCATGCCCCGGGGTGAGCAGTTCTTC. Its protein is CASSGGPMPRGEQFF.

This clonotype was recorded at least ten times. The chain combines TRBV4-3 with TRBJ2-5; 10 bases are shared with TRBD1. CDR1 is LGHNA and CDR2 is YSLEER in the germline V gene. Trimming cost V 2 bases and J 5 bases; bases outside gene matches: 2. The CDR3 has 14 amino acids. CDR3 DNA: TGCGCCAGCAGCCAACAGGACAGGGGGGAGACCCAGTACTTC. It translates to CASSQQDRGETQYF.

This clonotype appeared once. This rearrangement joins TRBV30 to TRBJ2-3, with D perhaps matching TRBD1 or TRBD2 (5 bases each). The CDR3 is 14 amino acids. Germline-derived CDR1 and CDR2 are GTSNPN and SVGIG (reference sequence). Trimming shortened V by 3 bases and J by 4 bases, and 14 bases separated the two germline ends. DNA for the CDR3: TGTGCCTGGAGGCAGCCGGGGCCATCAGATACGCAGTATTTT. Protein: CAWRQPGPSDTQYF.

This clonotype showed up just a few times. CDR3 nucleotide sequence: TGTGCCAGCAGTTTGGTTGGGCACAATGAGCAGTTCTTC. Translated, it gives CASSLVGHNEQFF. The genes are TRBV28 and TRBJ2-1; D is ambiguous. CDR1 and CDR2 (germline): MDHEN, SYDVKM. V lost 3 bases and J 5 bases, leaving 8 bases between the germline ends. The CDR3 loop spans 13 amino acids.